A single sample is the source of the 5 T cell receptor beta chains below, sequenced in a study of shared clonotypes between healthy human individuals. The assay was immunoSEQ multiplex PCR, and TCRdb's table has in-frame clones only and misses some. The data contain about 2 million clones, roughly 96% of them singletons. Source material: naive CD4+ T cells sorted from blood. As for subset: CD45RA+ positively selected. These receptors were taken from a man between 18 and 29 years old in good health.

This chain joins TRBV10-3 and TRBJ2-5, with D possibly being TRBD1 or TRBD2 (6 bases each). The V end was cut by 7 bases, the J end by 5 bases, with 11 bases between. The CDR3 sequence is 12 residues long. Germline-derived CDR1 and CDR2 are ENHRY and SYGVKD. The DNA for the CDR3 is TGTGCCATCAAGGGGGGCGGCGAGACCCAGTACTTC. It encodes CAIKGGGETQYF.

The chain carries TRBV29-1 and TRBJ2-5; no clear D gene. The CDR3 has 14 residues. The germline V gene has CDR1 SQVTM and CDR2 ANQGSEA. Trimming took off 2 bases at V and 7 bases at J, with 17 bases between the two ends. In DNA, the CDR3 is TGCAGCGTTGAATTCTCGGGCATCGCGGCGACCCAGTACTTC. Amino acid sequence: CSVEFSGIAATQYF.

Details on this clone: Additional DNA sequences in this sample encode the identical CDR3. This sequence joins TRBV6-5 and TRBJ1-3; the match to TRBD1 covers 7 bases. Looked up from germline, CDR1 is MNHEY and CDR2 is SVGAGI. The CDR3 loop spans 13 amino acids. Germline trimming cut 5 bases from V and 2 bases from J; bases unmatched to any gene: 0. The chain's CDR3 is CASSGTAGNTIYF. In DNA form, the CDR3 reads TGTGCCAGCAGTGGGACAGCTGGAAACACCATATATTTT.

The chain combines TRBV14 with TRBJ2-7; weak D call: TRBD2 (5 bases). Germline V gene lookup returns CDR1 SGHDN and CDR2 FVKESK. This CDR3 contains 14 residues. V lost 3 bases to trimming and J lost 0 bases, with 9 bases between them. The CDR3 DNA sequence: TGTGCCAGCAGCCAGGAGCGGAGCTCCTACGAGCAGTACTTC. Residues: CASSQERSSYEQYF.

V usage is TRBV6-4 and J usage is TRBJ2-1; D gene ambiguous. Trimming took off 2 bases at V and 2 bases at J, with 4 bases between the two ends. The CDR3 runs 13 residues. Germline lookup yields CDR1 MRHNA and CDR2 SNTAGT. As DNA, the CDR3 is TGTGCCAGCAGTGACACTCCCTACAATGAGCAGTTCTTC. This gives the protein CASSDTPYNEQFF.